This TCR beta chain was profiled in a study of cytomegalovirus exposure and HLA in healthy donors. The sample holds a few counts of this clone. CDR3 length equals 17 residues. Germline loops: CDR1 MGHDK, CDR2 SYGVNS. The trim removed 3 bases at V and 6 bases at J, leaving 11 bases unmatched. This table comes from immunoSEQ multiplex PCR, and its TCRdb copy is limited to in-frame clones, with some not included. Of 120,000 to 150,000 clones detected, just under 85% appear once; the ten largest clones hold more than 1.4%. The clonotype originates from a woman aged 30 to 39 in good health and CMV-seronegative. Sequencing was performed on PBMCs. The chain uses TRBV25-1 and TRBJ1-6; TRBD1 aligns across 7 bases. The CDR3 region has the DNA TGTGCCAGCAGTGATCCAACCCGGACAGGCGCTAATTCACCCCTCCACTTT. As protein: CASSDPTRTGANSPLHF. Full variable domain (remainder filled in from reference TRBV25-1 and TRBJ1-6): EADIYQTPRYLVIGTGKKITLECSQTMGHDKMYWYQQDPGMELHLIHYSYGVNSTEKGDLSSESTVSRIRTEHFPLTLESARPSHTSQYLCASSDPTRTGANSPLHFGNGTRLTVT.